This T cell receptor (beta chain) appears in the sequencing data of a study of patients and donors after allogeneic stem cell transplantation. MiXCR, run by TCRdb on the RT-PCR reads, gives a single entry per CDR3 protein. This sample has about a million distinct CDR3 sequences, with about a sixth found just once. V lost 2 bases and J 4 bases, leaving 9 bases between the germline ends. The CDR3 sequence is 13 residues long. Germline lookup yields CDR1 SGHKS and CDR2 YYEKEE (reference sequence). The TCR originated in a human donor who was either an allogeneic HSCT recipient or a stem cell or donor lymphocyte infusion donor (not recorded which). It is not recorded whose cells these are; they may come from a transplant donor. Sequencing was done on a sample of blood, either unsorted or a sorted T cell fraction (not recorded which). The genes are TRBV5-5 and TRBJ1-1, with D maybe TRBD1 (5 bases). The CDR3 DNA is TGTGCCAGCAGCTTAGACAGCGGCACTGAAGCTTTCTTT. It codes for CASSLDSGTEAFF.